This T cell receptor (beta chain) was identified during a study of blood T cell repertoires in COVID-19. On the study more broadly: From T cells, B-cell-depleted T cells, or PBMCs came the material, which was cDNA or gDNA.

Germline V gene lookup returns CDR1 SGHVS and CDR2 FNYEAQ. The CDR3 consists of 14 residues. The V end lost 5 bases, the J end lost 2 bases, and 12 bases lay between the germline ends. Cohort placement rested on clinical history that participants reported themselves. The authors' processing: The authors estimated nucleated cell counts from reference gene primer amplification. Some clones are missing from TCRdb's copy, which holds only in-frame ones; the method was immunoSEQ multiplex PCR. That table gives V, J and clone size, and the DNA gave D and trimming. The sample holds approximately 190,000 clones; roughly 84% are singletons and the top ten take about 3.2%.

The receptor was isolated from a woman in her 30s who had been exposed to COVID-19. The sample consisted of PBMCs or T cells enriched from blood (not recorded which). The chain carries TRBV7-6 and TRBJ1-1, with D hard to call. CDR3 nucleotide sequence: TGTGCCAGCAGCCTGCGGACTGGAAACACTGAAGCTTTCTTT. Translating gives CASSLRTGNTEAFF.